These T cell receptor beta chains were read from a single sample in a study of blood T cell repertoires in COVID-19. The table came from immunoSEQ multiplex PCR; TCRdb's copy has only in-frame clones and leaves some out. The sample carries roughly 100,000 clones, more than 80% recorded once. The sequenced sample was peripheral blood. The origin of the receptors is a woman aged 55-70 years with acute or convalescent COVID-19. The CDR3 runs from the conserved cysteine through the conserved F or W. The D gene is left open where the match is weak. Size values are once, few and many counts, or a class for expanded clones, and some rows have none.

TRBJ2-7	19	TRBD1	NA	TRBV11-2	TGTGCCAGCAGCTCTTACCCGAACCCCGGGACAGGGGTGATCAACGAGCAGTACTTC	CASSSYPNPGTGVINEQYF
TRBJ1-5	13	NA	NA	TRBV28	TGTGCCAGCAGTTGGGGCAGCAATCAGCCCCAGCATTTT	CASSWGSNQPQHF
TRBJ2-1	15	NA	once	TRBV2	TGTGCCAGCAAGGAACAGGAAAGCTCCTACAATGAGCAGTTCTTC	CASKEQESSYNEQFF
TRBJ2-1	15	TRBD2	NA	TRBV7-2	TGTGCCAGCAGCCTGGGACTAGCGGGAGCATTTGAGCAGTTCTTC	CASSLGLAGAFEQFF
TRBJ1-4	14	NA	once	TRBV13	TGTGCCAGCAGCTTCCAGGGCGGGGGGGAAAAACTGTTTTTT	CASSFQGGGEKLFF
TRBJ1-2	15	NA	NA	TRBV11-2	TGTGCCAGCAGCTTACTTAACAGGAGAGTTGTTGGCTACACCTTC	CASSLLNRRVVGYTF
TRBJ2-3	15	TRBD2	NA	TRBV29-1	TGCAGCGTTGCAGAGGCCGGGCGGCGGGGGGATACGCAGTATTTT	CSVAEAGRRGDTQYF
TRBJ1-1	11	NA	NA	TRBV5-4	TGTGCCAGCAGCTTGGGGAGGCGAGCTTTCTTT	CASSLGRRAFF
TRBJ1-4	14	TRBD1	NA	TRBV27	TGTGCCAGCAGTTGGACAGGGGGGTCTGAAAAACTGTTTTTT	CASSWTGGSEKLFF
TRBJ2-1	16	NA	NA	TRBV11-3	TGTGCCAGCAGCCCCCGTATGGGGAGATTAGGAAATGAGCAGTTCTTC	CASSPRMGRLGNEQFF
TRBJ2-5	16	TRBD2	NA	TRBV5-1	TGCGCCAGCAGCTTGGCATCTAGCGGAACACAAGAGACCCAGTACTTC	CASSLASSGTQETQYF
TRBJ2-4	19	TRBD2	NA	TRBV9	TGTGCCAGCAGCGTAGACGTAGCGGGAGGGGGGCTAGCCAAAAACATTCAGTACTTC	CASSVDVAGGGLAKNIQYF
TRBJ1-3	14	NA	few	TRBV7-2	TGTGCCAGCAGCTCCCTCGGGGCTGGAAACACCATATATTTT	CASSSLGAGNTIYF
TRBJ1-4	19	NA	NA	TRBV6-6	TGTGCCAGCAGTCAGCGGACAGCTTCTTCAGCCCCAACTAATGAAAAACTGTTTTTT	CASSQRTASSAPTNEKLFF
TRBJ2-1	15	TRBD2	NA	TRBV11-3	TGTGCCAGCAGCTTAAGGGTAGCGGGAGTGGATGAGCAGTTCTTC	CASSLRVAGVDEQFF
TRBJ2-7	13	NA	NA	TRBV28	TGTGCCAGCAGGATAGATAGCTCCTACGAGCAGTACTTC	CASRIDSSYEQYF
TRBJ1-2	12	NA	NA	TRBV6-2/TRBV6-3	TGTGCCAGCAGTTACTCCCAATATGGCTACACCTTC	CASSYSQYGYTF
TRBJ2-5	13	NA	NA	TRBV24-1	TGTGCCACCAGTGAGAGGGTACAAGAGACCCAGTACTTC	CATSERVQETQYF
TRBJ1-5	16	TRBD1	NA	TRBV27	TGTGCCAGCGGACCTAGACAGGGGAGACGGGATCAGCCCCAGCATTTT	CASGPRQGRRDQPQHF
TRBJ2-3	17	TRBD1	NA	TRBV18	TGTGCCAGCTCACCCCCCCGGGCTGGACAGGGCACAGATACGCAGTATTTT	CASSPPRAGQGTDTQYF
TRBJ2-1	14	TRBD2	NA	TRBV9	TGTGCCAGCAGCGTTAGCGGGAGTAGGAATGAGCAGTTCTTC	CASSVSGSRNEQFF
TRBJ1-2	14	TRBD1	NA	TRBV5-1	TGCGCCAGCAGCAGGGGACAGGGGGGCTATGGCTACACCTTC	CASSRGQGGYGYTF
TRBJ1-2	15	TRBD1	NA	TRBV28	TGTGCCAGCAGATCTCCGAATTGGCAGGGGGATGGCTACACCTTC	CASRSPNWQGDGYTF
TRBJ1-1	11	NA	NA	TRBV20-1	TGCAGTGGGAGGGGTTGGACTGAAGCTTTCTTT	CSGRGWTEAFF
TRBJ1-1	12	NA	NA	TRBV29-1	TGCAGCGTTGACAGGGCGAACACTGAAGCTTTCTTT	CSVDRANTEAFF
TRBJ1-2	15	NA	NA	TRBV7-8	TGTGCCAGCAGCTTAGGGTTGGGGCCGAACTATGGCTACACCTTC	CASSLGLGPNYGYTF
TRBJ1-4	15	NA	NA	TRBV6-2/TRBV6-3	TGTGCCAGCAGTTACTCAGGCGGAAGTAATGAAAAACTGTTTTTT	CASSYSGGSNEKLFF
TRBJ2-4	15	NA	NA	TRBV18	TGTGCCAGCTCACCCTCTCGTGCGAATTCAAACATTCAGTACTTC	CASSPSRANSNIQYF
TRBJ1-4	15	TRBD1	once	TRBV28	TGTGCCAGCAGTTCGCCAGGGGGCTGGGGTGAAAAACTGTTTTTT	CASSSPGGWGEKLFF
TRBJ1-6	15	NA	NA	TRBV6-5	TGTGCCAGCCAGGGCCATCCTTTTTATAATTCACCCCTCCACTTT	CASQGHPFYNSPLHF
TRBJ2-7	16	TRBD1	NA	TRBV30	TGTGCCTGGAGAGCTCTAGGGGGCTGGAGTTCCTACGAGCAGTACTTC	CAWRALGGWSSYEQYF
TRBJ1-2	13	NA	NA	TRBV28	TGTGCCAGCCGCTCTGGGGGGAACTATGGCTACACCTTC	CASRSGGNYGYTF
TRBJ1-2	15	TRBD1	NA	TRBV9	TGTGCCAGCAGCGTAGCTCTGGGACAGGCACATGGCTACACCTTC	CASSVALGQAHGYTF
TRBJ1-2	13	TRBD1	NA	TRBV18	TGTGCCAGCTCGCGGGACAGCGACTATGGCTACACCTTC	CASSRDSDYGYTF
TRBJ2-4	14	TRBD1	NA	TRBV7-2	TGTGCCAGCAGCTACCAGACAGGGGGAGACATTCAGTACTTC	CASSYQTGGDIQYF
TRBJ2-2	14	NA	NA	TRBV30	TGTGCCTGGATGCAGGGGACGAACACCGGGGAGCTGTTTTTT	CAWMQGTNTGELFF
TRBJ1-2	13	NA	NA	TRBV6-5	TGTGCCAGCAGCGACAGACACTCGGATGGCTACACCTTC	CASSDRHSDGYTF
TRBJ2-2	18	TRBD2	NA	TRBV9	TGTGCCAGCAGCCCCTCCCCCCCGGGACTAGCGCACACCGGGGAGCTGTTTTTT	CASSPSPPGLAHTGELFF
TRBJ1-5	16	NA	NA	TRBV27	TGTGCCAGCAGTTCTCTCCTGGACAGAGACAATCAGCCCCAGCATTTT	CASSSLLDRDNQPQHF
TRBJ1-5	17	NA	NA	TRBV3-1/TRBV3-2	TGTGCCAGCAGCCAAGATAGGGGGGGAGGCATTGTGCAGCCCCAGCATTTT	CASSQDRGGGIVQPQHF
TRBJ1-2	11	TRBD1	NA	TRBV5-4	TGTGCCAGCAGCTTAGGGGGCGGCTACACCTTC	CASSLGGGYTF
TRBJ1-1	15	TRBD1	NA	TRBV18	TGTGCCAGCTCACTGCTGGGACAGGTGAACACTGAAGCTTTCTTT	CASSLLGQVNTEAFF
TRBJ2-5	13	NA	NA	TRBV19	TGTGCCAGTGGTGCGGAGGGGAGAGAGACCCAGTACTTC	CASGAEGRETQYF
TRBJ1-2	16	NA	NA	TRBV5-1	TGCGCCAGCCGCGCGAGGGCATCACCTTCCGACTATGGCTACACCTTC	CASRARASPSDYGYTF
TRBJ2-3	13	TRBD2	NA	TRBV6-6	TGTGCCAGCAGACTTCTAGCGGGAGAACCGCAGTATTTT	CASRLLAGEPQYF
TRBJ1-2	14	NA	few	TRBV19	TGTGCCAGTAGTATAGTCCCAGACAGGCGTGGCTACACCTTC	CASSIVPDRRGYTF